This T cell receptor (beta chain) was recovered during a study of metastatic and nonmetastatic thyroid tumors. On the study more broadly: Comparative analysis of repertoires was undertaken across blood and tumor or nodule tissue obtained from malignant and benign thyroid patients. The study, taken as a whole, reports: In blood and tumor, TCR beta diversity was reportedly significantly higher in malignant thyroid tumors than in benign nodules.

This clone was counted many times. The antigen remains undetermined. Original methodology: The authors used CDR3 differences across clinicopathological groups to build a distant-metastasis classifier for papillary thyroid cancer. TCRdb ran MiXCR on the PCR reads. The V and J calls and clone size come from TCRdb's table, not from the authors' own analysis. The repertoire holds about 41,000 clones, with 28% as singletons. Patients were all untreated before their thyroid surgery. CDR1 is SQVTM and CDR2 is ANQGSEA in the germline V gene. The V end lost 3 bases, the J end lost 5 bases, and 9 bases lay between the germline ends. This CDR3 region has 12 residues.

What was sequenced was blood. The TCR originated in a male donor with papillary thyroid cancer or a benign thyroid nodule (not recorded which). Some clones in this sample may be carry-over from other donors' samples. The chain carries TRBV29-1 and TRBJ2-3, with a weak D call TRBD1 (5 bases). CDR3 sequence (DNA): TGCAGCGTTGAGACAGTTCTAGATACGCAGTATTTT. As protein: CSVETVLDTQYF.